A selection of T cell receptor beta chains follows, all from one sample in a study of T cell responses to AZD1222 COVID-19 vaccine. Sequenced by immunoSEQ multiplex PCR; TCRdb stores in-frame clones only, minus some. This sample has some 180,000 clones; approximately 94% occur once, and the top ten carry approximately 4%. The sample here was peripheral blood, taken 28 days after the second dose of the MenACWY control vaccine. These receptor sequences come from an adult who received the MenACWY meningococcal vaccine as a control. Both conserved end residues are part of each CDR3. The D gene is left open where the match is weak. Where a row states a size, it is once, few, many or the class of an expanded clone; other rows omit it.

TRBJ2-7	-	TRBV7-8	-	TGTGCCAGCAGCTTAGGAGGGTGGACCTACGAGCAGTACTTC	CASSLGGWTYEQYF
TRBJ1-2	TRBD1	TRBV29-1	-	TGCAGCGTTGAAATGGCAGGGGGGCCATATGGCTACACCTTC	CSVEMAGGPYGYTF
TRBJ2-5	-	TRBV6-5	-	TGTGCCAGCAGTTACTCCGGGACTTCAGGGGAGACCCAGTACTTC	CASSYSGTSGETQYF
TRBJ2-1	-	TRBV15	once	TGTGCCACCAGCAGAGCCAGCTACAATGAGCAGTTCTTC	CATSRASYNEQFF
TRBJ2-1	TRBD2	TRBV7-2	-	TGTGCCAGCAGCTTAGATAAGGCTAGCGGGTTTAGCTCCTACAATGAGCAGTTCTTC	CASSLDKASGFSSYNEQFF
TRBJ1-4	TRBD1	TRBV7-2	-	TGTGCCAGCAGCTTTCTACCGGGACAGCTTAATGAAAAACTGTTTTTT	CASSFLPGQLNEKLFF
TRBJ2-7	-	TRBV9	-	TGTGCCAGCAGCGCCCTCCCCGCCTACGAGCAGTACTTC	CASSALPAYEQYF
TRBJ1-3	TRBD1	TRBV10-1	-	TGCGCCACCCAACCCGGCGGGACAGGGACTGGAAACACCATATATTTT	CATQPGGTGTGNTIYF
TRBJ1-4	-	TRBV11-2	-	TGTGCCAGCAGCTTCGCGGGCTTAGGACTGTTTTTT	CASSFAGLGLFF
TRBJ2-2	-	TRBV21-1	-	TGTGCCAGCAGCATCGTAAAGGATTCCGGGGAGCTGTTTTTT	CASSIVKDSGELFF
TRBJ1-3	-	TRBV9	-	TGTGCCAGCAGCGTAGACATTTCTGGAAACACCATATATTTT	CASSVDISGNTIYF
TRBJ2-1	-	TRBV29-1	-	TGCAGCGTTGAAGGAAGGCGGGGGCGGAATGAGCAGTTCTTC	CSVEGRRGRNEQFF
TRBJ1-5	-	TRBV6-2/TRBV6-3	once	TGTGCCAGCAGTTACGGGCGGGAACTCCTCTATAGCAATCAGCCCCAGCATTTT	CASSYGRELLYSNQPQHF
TRBJ2-1	-	TRBV12-3/TRBV12-4	-	TGTGCCAGCAGTTTCCGGAAGAATGAGCAGTTCTTC	CASSFRKNEQFF
TRBJ2-5	-	TRBV28	once	TGTGCCAGCAGCTCCCCGGCAGGGCGGACGGAGACCCAGTACTTC	CASSSPAGRTETQYF
TRBJ2-5	-	TRBV27	-	TGTGCCAGCAGTATAGGACAGAACTCGTACCAAGAGACCCAGTACTTC	CASSIGQNSYQETQYF
TRBJ1-2	-	TRBV6-5	-	TGTGCCAGCAGTAACGACAGGAACTATGGCTACACCTTC	CASSNDRNYGYTF
TRBJ2-3	TRBD2	TRBV28	-	TGTGCCAGCAGTTTATCCGGGACTAGCGTCACAGATACGCAGTATTTT	CASSLSGTSVTDTQYF
TRBJ2-3	-	TRBV7-7	-	TGTGCCAGCAGCCCAGGATCTAGCACAGATACGCAGTATTTT	CASSPGSSTDTQYF
TRBJ1-1	-	TRBV5-1	once	TGCGCCAGCAGCTCCCTACTGAACACTGAAGCTTTCTTT	CASSSLLNTEAFF
TRBJ2-3	TRBD2	TRBV27	-	TGTGCCAGCACCTCCACTAGCGGCGCCTACACAGATACGCAGTATTTT	CASTSTSGAYTDTQYF
TRBJ2-1	TRBD2	TRBV6-5	-	TGTGCCAGCAGTTACTTAGCGGGAGGGCCAGGTGAGCAGTTCTTC	CASSYLAGGPGEQFF
TRBJ2-3	TRBD2	TRBV9	-	TGTGCCAGCAGCTCTGGGGTCGGGAGGACCGCAGATACGCAGTATTTT	CASSSGVGRTADTQYF
TRBJ1-3	-	TRBV9	-	TGTGCCAGCAGCGTATTCGACGACCCCTCTGGAAACACCATATATTTT	CASSVFDDPSGNTIYF
TRBJ2-3	-	TRBV9	-	TGTGCCAGCAGCGTGACCGGGACCATAGAGCGAGATACGCAGTATTTT	CASSVTGTIERDTQYF
TRBJ1-2	-	TRBV4-3	-	TGCGCCAGCAGCCAAGATAGGGCAGGGGCCAACTATGGCTACACCTTC	CASSQDRAGANYGYTF
TRBJ1-2	-	TRBV21-1	-	TGTGCCAGCCCCACACCCCAGGTTTACTATGGCTACACCTTC	CASPTPQVYYGYTF
TRBJ2-7	-	TRBV3-1/TRBV3-2	-	TGTGCCAGCAGCCCACAGGGGGTCCCGGGAGGAGAGCAGTACTTC	CASSPQGVPGGEQYF
TRBJ2-1	-	TRBV21-1	-	TGTGCCAGCAGCAAAACTACCGGGATTCGTAGGAATGAGCAGTTCTTC	CASSKTTGIRRNEQFF
TRBJ2-5	TRBD2	TRBV7-3	-	TGTGCCAGCAGTGCTCAACCGGGACTAGAGGAGACCCAGTACTTC	CASSAQPGLEETQYF
TRBJ1-4	-	TRBV29-1	-	TGCAGCGTTGAAGACGGGGAAAAACTGTTTTTT	CSVEDGEKLFF
TRBJ1-3	-	TRBV24-1	-	TGTGCCACCAGTGATACTACAGGGTCTGGAAACACCATATATTTT	CATSDTTGSGNTIYF